This T cell receptor (beta chain) was recovered during a study of early T cells in non-severe SARS-CoV-2 infection. As for the study in general: The sequenced material was bulk RNA from unsorted whole blood, and its chains were unpaired. The study, taken as a whole, reports: The study's VDJdb matching favored anti-spike CD8 responses and missed private and CD4 specificities.

As concerns this clonotype: Its specificity is not known.

Each single cDNA molecule received a unique molecular identifier. TCRdb reprocessed the 5' RACE reads with MiXCR, giving one entry per CDR3 protein. The sample gives 80,000 or so distinct CDR3 sequences, 15% of which show up once; approximately 12% is in the top ten. Sample: whole blood. The origin of this receptor is an adult who was a healthcare worker with PCR-confirmed SARS-CoV-2 infection or an uninfected control (not recorded which).

CDR3: CASDRSDTDTQYF. The CDR3, as DNA: TGTGCCAGCGACCGGAGCGACACAGATACGCAGTATTTT. V is TRBV28 and J is TRBJ2-3, with no clear D. Trimming shortened V by 8 bases and J by 2 bases, and 11 bases separated the two germline ends. The CDR3 loop spans 13 amino acids. Germline V lookup: CDR1 MDHEN, CDR2 SYDVKM.